This entry is about one T cell receptor (beta chain). The entry originates in a study of tumor-infiltrating lymphocytes in primary liver carcinoma. TCR beta cDNA came from about 0.55 ug total RNA, primed with a constant-region primer. The TCR beta library was amplified through three nested multiplex PCR rounds in a modified ARM-PCR procedure. A C-beta reverse primer and TRBV1-TRBV30 forward primers served in each of the first two PCR rounds, at about 10 cycles apiece. MiXCR, run by TCRdb on the multiplex PCR reads, gives a single entry per CDR3 protein. The sample gives about 48,000 distinct CDR3 sequences, roughly 77% of which show up once; 20% to 30% is in the top ten. For each extraction, RNA and DNA were obtained together from around 20-30 mg of unsorted bulk tissue. CDR3 length equals 15 residues. V was pared by 1 base and J by 8 bases, with 18 bases between. Looked up from germline, CDR1 is DFQATT and CDR2 is SNEGSKA (reference sequence).

This clonotype was obtained from a man aged 35 to 55 with primary liver carcinoma and hepatitis B virus infection. This rearrangement joins TRBV20-1 to TRBJ1-3, with D unresolved. Sequenced input: liver tumor tissue from sampling region 3. Subset indicated: tumor region T3, left-lateral pole. The CDR3 spells CSARVSLLNPYTIYF. The CDR3 DNA sequence: TGCAGTGCTAGAGTAAGCCTCCTAAACCCATACACCATATATTTT.